This entry lists 18 T cell receptor beta chains sequenced from one sample in a study of blood T cells in healthy people across ages. Primers used in a second PCR of about 6 to 11 cycles were a sample-barcoded 5' primer and a J-beta primer mix. TCRdb used MiXCR to reprocess the 5' RACE reads, holding one entry per CDR3 protein. This sample has under 750,000 distinct CDR3 sequences, with roughly 48% found just once. Sequenced input: blood. The receptors stem from an elderly man in good health.

This clonotype showed up many times. The chain carries TRBV6-1 and TRBJ2-4; 16 nucleotides match TRBD2. With V trimmed by 8 bases and J by 2 bases, 9 bases remained unmatched. There are 18 residues in the CDR3. Germline values: CDR1 MNHNS, CDR2 SASEGT. The CDR3 region is CASGTSGRAGGSKNIQYF. The CDR3 DNA follows: TGTGCCAGCGGGACTAGCGGGAGGGCCGGAGGTTCCAAAAACATTCAGTACTTC.

This clonotype was seen at least ten times. CDR3 DNA sequence: TGCAGCGTTGAAGGGGCTAGCGGGACCACAGATACGCAGTATTTT. Protein sequence: CSVEGASGTTDTQYF. The chain recombines TRBV29-1 with TRBJ2-3; TRBD2 aligns across 9 bases. From germline, CDR1 is SQVTM and CDR2 ANQGSEA. This CDR3 spans 15 amino acids. V dropped 1 base and J dropped 2; count of bases not matched to a gene: 4.

J is TRBJ1-6 and V is TRBV6-5; 7 bases match TRBD1. Germline V gene lookup returns CDR1 MNHEY and CDR2 SVGAGI. The CDR3 extends over 15 amino acids. The V and J ends lost 6 bases and 5 bases, in that order; junction bases with no gene match: 7. CDR3 sequence (DNA): TGTGCCAGCAGGCTACAGGGGTTAAATAATTCACCCCTCCACTTT. The encoded protein is CASRLQGLNNSPLHF.

This chain uses TRBV3-1 with TRBJ1-5; D call uncertain. The V end was cut by 2 bases, the J end by 7 bases, with 15 bases between. Germline CDR1 is LGHDT and CDR2 is YNNKEL (reference sequence). This CDR3 is built from 15 residues. CDR3 nucleotides: TGTGCCAGCAGCCAAAGCGGGTCCTTTAGCCAGCCCCAGCATTTT. Its protein product is CASSQSGSFSQPQHF.

The genes are TRBV5-6 and TRBJ2-3; weak D call: TRBD1 (5 bases). This CDR3 comprises 17 residues. Trimming pared 0 bases from V and 0 bases from J, leaving 14 bases between. CDR1 and CDR2 (germline): SGHDT, YYEEEE. The CDR3 coding sequence is TGTGCCAGCAGCTTGGCCCCGGCAGGGCTTAGCACAGATACGCAGTATTTT. Its translation is CASSLAPAGLSTDTQYF.

A few counts support this clonotype. V usage is TRBV6-1 and J usage is TRBJ1-2, with 7 bases identical to TRBD1. V was pared by 4 bases and J by 2 bases, with 4 bases of the junction left unmatched. The CDR3 runs 14 residues. Germline-derived CDR1 and CDR2 are MNHNS and SASEGT. CDR3 loop: CASSADRVNYGYTF. CDR3 in DNA: TGTGCCAGCAGTGCTGACAGGGTGAACTATGGCTACACCTTC.

This clonotype was detected many times. Since a much larger clone is just one base distant, this may be a read error. The CDR3 DNA reads as TGTGCCAGCAGTTACTCGGGAGCAGGGACCTCCTACAATGAGCAGTACTTC. It codes for CASSYSGAGTSYNEQYF. The chain joins TRBV6-5 to TRBJ2-1, with D possibly being TRBD1 or TRBD2 (5 bases each). The J call could be wrong; TRBJ2-7 is a better fit for the DNA end. The CDR3 loop spans 17 amino acids. Germline values: CDR1 MNHEY, CDR2 SVGAGI.

The chain links TRBV10-3 to TRBJ2-7, with D unresolved. The J call may be mistaken, given a closer DNA end match to TRBJ2-5. The CDR3 is 11 residues long. Germline V gives CDR1 ENHRY, CDR2 SYGVKD. CDR3 residues: CAISVRETQYF. The CDR3, as DNA: TGTGCCATCAGTGTGAGGGAGACCCAGTACTTC.

The chain uses TRBV3-1 and TRBJ1-1; D may be TRBD1 (6 bases). Germline CDR1 is LGHDT and CDR2 is YNNKEL (reference sequence). This CDR3 has 12 residues. Trimming pared 7 bases from V and 6 bases from J, leaving 12 bases between. The CDR3 region is CASTGVNAEAFF. The DNA for the CDR3 is TGTGCCAGCACAGGGGTTAACGCTGAAGCTTTCTTT.

This clonotype has just a few counts. V gene TRBV21-1 combines with J gene TRBJ2-1; the table names TRBD2, a call not compared with the DNA. TRBV21-1 is an annotated pseudogene. CDR3 length: 13 amino acids. CDR3 nucleotides: TGTGCCAGCAGCAAAGCGCGGAGGGATGAGCAGTTCTTC. It specifies CASSKARRDEQFF.

Concerning this clonotype itself: Just one base apart from a much larger clone, this may be a read error. The V call is TRBV20-1, the J call TRBJ2-1; tentative D call: TRBD2 (6 bases). The end of the DNA aligns better with TRBJ2-7, so the J call may be wrong. This CDR3 is built from 16 residues. Germline V lookup: CDR1 DFQATT, CDR2 SNEGSKA (reference sequence). CDR3 DNA: TGCAGTGCTAGTGGAAGGGTGGGAGGACTCTACAATGAGCAGTACTTC. Protein sequence: CSASGRVGGLYNEQYF.

The V call is TRBV11-1, the J call TRBJ2-3; D is tentatively TRBD1 or TRBD2 (6 bases each). The CDR3 covers 21 residues. Trimming removed 1 base at V and 2 bases at J, with 28 bases between. CDR1 SGHAT and CDR2 FQDESV come from the germline V gene (reference sequence). CDR3 amino acids: CASSLGSFTPIAGHLTDTQYF. CDR3 nucleotide sequence: TGTGCCAGCAGCTTAGGGTCCTTCACGCCCATCGCGGGACACCTCACAGATACGCAGTATTTT.

The chain couples TRBV2 to TRBJ2-7; maybe TRBD2 (6 bases). The J call may be in error: the DNA end matches TRBJ2-4 better. This CDR3 region has 15 residues. Germline V gives CDR1 SNHLY, CDR2 FYNNEI. The CDR3 protein is CASRMGLEAFYIQYF. DNA of the CDR3: TGTGCCAGCAGGATGGGACTGGAGGCCTTTTACATTCAGTACTTC.

The sample holds many counts of this clonotype. V and J are TRBV6-5 and TRBJ2-1, with D possibly matching TRBD1 (6 bases). Looked up from germline, CDR1 is MNHEY and CDR2 is SVGAGI. V gave up 6 bases and J gave up 7 bases, with 22 bases separating them. This CDR3 is 16 amino acids long. CDR3 protein: CASSPFKGERRNEQFF. In nucleotides, the CDR3 is TGTGCCAGCAGCCCTTTCAAGGGGGAAAGGAGGAATGAGCAGTTCTTC.

The rearrangement joins TRBV7-2 to TRBJ2-7; 10 bases line up with TRBD2. The CDR3 runs 15 residues. The V gene's germline CDR1 is SGHTA and CDR2 FQGNSA. J gave up 5 bases and V 1 base, and 5 bases lay outside the gene matches. The CDR3 nucleotides read TGTGCCAGCAGCTTAGGTGGGACTAGCGTCCACGAGCAGTACTTC. It encodes CASSLGGTSVHEQYF.

The gene calls are TRBV28 and TRBJ1-2, with D unresolved. Trimming shortened V by 1 base and J by 5 bases, and 11 bases separated the two germline ends. This CDR3 comprises 14 residues. Germline CDR1 and CDR2: MDHEN and SYDVKM. The CDR3, as DNA: TGTGCCAGCAGTTTATCCCTAGGGTTGTATGGCTACACCTTC. This gives the protein CASSLSLGLYGYTF.

There are many counts of this clonotype. This sequence joins TRBV29-1 and TRBJ2-6, with D possibly TRBD1 on 5 matching bases. Germline V gene lookup returns CDR1 SQVTM and CDR2 ANQGSEA. With 4 bases removed from V and 0 bases from J, the gap between germline ends came to 7 bases. The CDR3 runs 14 residues. CDR3 protein: CSVATGSGANVLTF. The CDR3 DNA is TGCAGCGTTGCCACAGGCTCTGGGGCCAACGTCCTGACTTTC.

There are a few counts of this clonotype. The CDR3 spells CATRGGLASDTQYF. CDR3 DNA: TGTGCCACCCGAGGGGGATTGGCTTCGGATACGCAGTATTTT. The chain couples TRBV25-1 to TRBJ2-3; D possibly corresponds to TRBD1 (6 bases). CDR1 is MGHDK, CDR2 SYGVNS, per germline. Trimming removed 10 bases from V and 6 bases from J, with 20 bases in between. CDR3 length equals 14 residues.